The present entry profiles one T cell receptor (beta chain) with its context. This specimen comes from a study of blood T cell repertoires in COVID-19. The overall study: Sample material is recorded as cDNA or gDNA derived from T cells, B-cell-depleted T cells, or PBMCs.

Sequencing used immunoSEQ multiplex PCR; TCRdb keeps in-frame clones, though not all of them. The sample includes around 310,000 clones, almost 90% seen only once; the top ten take around 0.96%. The Seattle patients joined while their infection was active and were tracked longitudinally afterward. CDR1 and CDR2 (germline): LNHDA, SQIVND (reference sequence). This CDR3 region has 14 residues. V lost 0 bases and J 2 bases, leaving 7 bases between the germline ends. The TCR was taken from a middle-aged woman with COVID-19, enrolled during active disease. The chain joins TRBV19 to TRBJ2-5; D gene uncertain. Sequenced material: peripheral blood. The CDR3 loop reads CASSIERSQETQYF. CDR3 coding DNA: TGTGCCAGTAGTATAGAACGCAGTCAAGAGACCCAGTACTTC.